The T cell receptor beta chain under discussion was sequenced for a study of T cells in localized non-small cell lung cancer. Produced via immunoSEQ multiplex PCR; TCRdb's table is partial and in-frame only. Here the sample spans over a thousand clones, roughly 20% being singletons. The trim removed 8 bases at V and 0 bases at J, leaving 12 bases unmatched. Per the germline V gene, CDR1 is SNHLY and CDR2 is FYNNEI. This CDR3 contains 17 residues. This receptor was identified in a male donor aged 60 or over with stage III lung adenocarcinoma. This sample comprised normal lung tissue next to the tumor, obtained before any cancer treatment. The V call is TRBV2, the J call TRBJ2-5; the match to TRBD2 covers 10 bases. The CDR3 loop is CASPDRRLAGYQETQYF. The CDR3, as DNA: TGTGCCAGCCCCGACAGAAGACTAGCGGGCTACCAAGAGACCCAGTACTTC.